This T cell receptor (beta chain) was recovered during a study of cytomegalovirus exposure and HLA in healthy donors (dated by TCRdb to the late 2010s). Broadly, across the study: An earlier analysis of 587 of the donors reported 250 to 300 Gb of sequence data and 95 million to 120 million unique TCR beta sequences obtained from around 180 million T cells. A separate validation cohort of 100 to 150 different subjects was used in addition to the 666-subject first cohort. A later analysis re-analyzed previously published TCR beta repertoires from about 730 donors and added high-resolution HLA genotyping to study TCR occurrence patterns. The study profiled the T cell repertoires of 500 to 800 subjects by immunosequencing and related them to cytomegalovirus serostatus. HLA typing included class I and class II loci at four-digit resolution. About 5 DR-DQ haplotypes were handled as single units for association and clustering, since linkage in the cohort was strong. An early release covering about 600 HLA-typed donors comprised approximately 300 gigabases of sequencing data and tens of millions of unique TCR sequences. Among about 390 genotyped donors of the cohort, an average of around 240,000 unique TCR beta nucleotide sequences were sequenced per donor, around 20% of them non-productive. Rather than using new phenotypic data, the later analysis identified candidate immune exposures from TCR beta sequences and from how often those sequences occurred across donors. An earlier analysis of roughly 580 of the donors used high-throughput TCR beta sequencing to judge whether each TCR beta V gene segment behaved as functional or pseudogenic. To predict cytomegalovirus infection status, the study brought together high-throughput TCR immunosequencing, statistical association of individual TCRs with disease status, and machine learning. Of the approximately 400 genotyped donors, 81% fell in the genetic ancestry cluster associated with self-reported Caucasian donors. The study aimed to test whether signatures of past pathogen exposure could be identified by cataloging public T cell receptors. Donor age, sex, ethnicity and CMV serostatus were collected together with the repertoire data. The number of typed donors differed by locus: about 629-640 for A, B, C, DRB1 and DQB1; approximately 540 for DQA1; around 580 for DPA1; and some 450 for DPB1. Every discovery cohort repertoire had been produced on one sequencing platform. A later genetic analysis used genome-wide SNP genotypes for about 65% of the 666 donors, treating that subset as a discovery cohort. Results and caveats for the whole study, not just this receptor: Compared with the approximately 600-donor mean, donors in an Asian-associated ancestry cluster had fewer N-insertions in productive TCRs, according to a later genetic analysis. In a later analysis, TCR association rates were found to vary across HLA loci, with the most associated TCRs seen for DRB1 alleles and the fewest for HLA-C alleles. It was suggested by the authors that the approach could potentially be generalized to other disease states and immunological phenotypes. Most TCR sequences were seen in very few donors, while some public TCRs were found in many individuals. Immune exposure information for the cohort was limited to CMV serostatus. Because some donors lacked HLA typing at each locus, the association tests relied only on the typed subset. An association between a missense DCLRE1C variant and V-gene and J-gene trimming of TCR beta chains was found in a later genetic analysis and replicated in an independent cohort. A later analysis reported that several top co-occurrence clusters appeared linked to parvovirus B19, influenza, CMV and Epstein-Barr virus. A further reported finding was that TCR beta sequences accurately predicted the HLA-A and HLA-B alleles for most subjects in the first cohort. When HLA alleles, especially DR and DQ, strongly co-occurred, attributing TCR associations to individual alleles was difficult. Roughly uniform sequencing depth across donors was assumed in presence/absence analyses, although this assumption may not hold. The classifier was reported to diagnose cytomegalovirus status with high specificity and sensitivity in both the original cohort and the validation cohort. Correlated functional status among segregating V segments might reflect linkage disequilibrium, but an unknown experimental factor could not be ruled out. The study gave a list of 150 to 200 TCR beta chains associated with cytomegalovirus. Most CMV-associated TCR beta chains appeared to be HLA-restricted in a later analysis, and the HLA associations seemed to be driven largely by CMV exposure. A group of highly shared sequence variants was considered likely to be a technical artifact of the sequencing pipeline. Broadly in line with IMGT annotations, most TCR beta V segments showed up in productive rearrangements about 87% or about 30% of the time in an earlier analysis of around 600 of the donors. In vitro tests confirmed that a few of the cytomegalovirus-associated TCR beta chains recognize cytomegalovirus antigens. Compared with equally common non-associated chains, HLA-associated TCR beta chains in a later analysis were more clonally expanded and had lower generation probabilities. In a later analysis, some 17,000 TCR beta sequences were associated with specific HLA alleles at a false discovery rate of 0.05. Only TCR beta chains were sequenced in this cohort, and the absence of alpha or paired-chain data limited detectable features. Approximately 16 rarely observed V segments, including chromosome 9 orphons, were excluded from the earlier analysis of a few hundred of the donors because counts were too low.

To note about this clone: Its antigen is still unknown. No quality values exist for individual bases; no much larger clone is one base distant.

The cohort comprised fewer than 700 healthy bone marrow donors. At the time of sampling, all cohort members were nominally healthy, though unrecorded immune exposures were likely present. The donor tested CMV seronegative and was one of the 352 seronegative cohort members. A peripheral blood sample was provided by each donor, and peripheral blood mononuclear cells were used for TCR beta sequencing. Genomic DNA was extracted from the blood cell samples with the Qiagen DNeasy Blood Extraction Kit. The library was built by means of the immunoSEQ multiplex PCR assay. For the multiplex PCR, a mixture combining 60 forward primers for TCR Vbeta segments and 13 reverse primers for TCR Jbeta segments was used. A multiplex PCR assay on genomic DNA amplified the CDR3 region of rearranged TCR beta genes. Amplified TCR beta libraries were sequenced as 87-base-pair reads on the Illumina HiSeq System. In the original analysis: In a later analysis, tens of millions of unique TCR beta chains were counted across the approximately 620 repertoires, and around 10 million of these chains were shared by at least two donors. To remove PCR and sequencing errors, raw reads were error-corrected and collapsed into unique sequences using a nearest-neighbor algorithm that merged closely related sequences. Alignment of CDR3 sequences to IMGT reference sequences was used to assign V, D and J gene segments. For a sequence to be retained, a match of at least six nucleotides was required to both a V gene segment and a J gene segment. A rearrangement was called productive if the CDR3 had no stop codons and remained in frame with V and J, and every other rearrangement was called non-productive. Following IMGT convention, CDR3 was defined as the stretch from the second conserved V-encoded cysteine up to the conserved J-encoded phenylalanine. Sequences without an unambiguous match to a single V gene segment were excluded from the earlier analysis of 450 to 750 of the donors. In an earlier analysis of a few hundred of the donors, V segments were called functional above 56.7% productive rearrangements and were called segregating when the between-donor standard deviation exceeded 5%. To diagnose cytomegalovirus status from the catalog of TCR beta chain sequences, a statistical classification framework was built. V and J gene assignment, in a later analysis, came from comparing TCR nucleotide sequences with IMGT/GENE-DB human TR gene sequences. Using the TCRdist pipeline, a later analysis assigned CDR3 sequences along with most-parsimonious VDJ recombination scenarios. In a later analysis, each TCR beta chain was defined by its CDR3 amino acid sequence together with its V-gene family, and reads without a unique V-gene family were excluded. To address suspected cross-contamination and a sequencing artifact, a later analysis removed a few hundred highly shared, low-generation-probability nucleotide sequences. A later analysis calculated a clonal expansion index for each public chain from normalized within-repertoire ranks of inferred template counts. Generation probabilities in a later analysis came from a VDJ recombination model fitted to out-of-frame rearrangements, and those results were checked against IGoR. Hypergeometric tests were used in a later analysis to score TCR-TCR, TCR-HLA and TCR-CMV co-occurrence, with a repertoire-size bias correction applied to the TCR pairs. In a later analysis, false discovery rates were estimated by permuting HLA or CMV assignments 20 times. A later analysis grouped co-occurring TCRs with DBSCAN, adding TCRdist sequence similarity when clustering within HLA-allele-positive subsets. For co-occurrence clustering, repertoires with fewer than 30,000 or more than 120,000 public chains were excluded, along with about five repertoires with anomalous nucleotide sharing. TCRdb re-hosts the immuneACCESS table, in-frame sequences only. Its copies lack some clones; in the studies checked, an unresolved V gene accounts for under half of them, and the cause for the rest is not known. V, J and clone size derive from that table, while D and trimming were established from the DNA sequence. Present in this sample are some 150,000 clones, about 65% of which were seen just once. The top ten clones comprise over 2.5% of the sample.

Sequenced: PBMCs. This receptor was identified in a woman younger than 45 in good health and CMV-seronegative.

CDR3 protein: CASSLRTSTDTQYF. In nucleotide form, the sequence is TGTGCCAGCAGCCTACGGACAAGCACAGATACGCAGTATTTT. The rearranged chain carries TRBV14 and TRBJ2-3; a tentative D call is TRBD1 (5 bases match). V is reduced by 4 bases and J by 0 bases, leaving a spacing of 8 bases between them. Including the terminal cysteine and phenylalanine, the CDR3 comprises 14 residues. Solely the CDR3 DNA is kept, with 42 bases framed from the first base. The germline V gene sets CDR1 to SGHDN and CDR2 to FVKESK. Outside the CDR3, residues come from the reference TRBV14 and TRBJ2-3 proteins, so the full variable domain is: EAGVTQFPSHSVIEKGQTVTLRCDPISGHDNLYWYRRVMGKEIKFLLHFVKESKQDESGMPNNRFLAERTGGTYSTLKVQPAELEDSGVYFCASSLRTSTDTQYFGPGTRLTVL.